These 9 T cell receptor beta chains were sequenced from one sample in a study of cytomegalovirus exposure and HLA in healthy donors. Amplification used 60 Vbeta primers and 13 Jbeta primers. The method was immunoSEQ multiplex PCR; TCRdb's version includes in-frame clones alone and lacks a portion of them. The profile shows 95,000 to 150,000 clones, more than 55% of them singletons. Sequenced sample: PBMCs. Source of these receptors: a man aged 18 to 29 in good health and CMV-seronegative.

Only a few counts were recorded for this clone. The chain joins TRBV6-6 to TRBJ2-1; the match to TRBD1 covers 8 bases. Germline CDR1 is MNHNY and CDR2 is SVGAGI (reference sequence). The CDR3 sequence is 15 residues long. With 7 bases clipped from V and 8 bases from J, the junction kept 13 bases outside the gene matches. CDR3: CASTRQGSGSDEQFF. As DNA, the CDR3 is TGTGCCAGCACTAGACAGGGGTCGGGTTCGGATGAGCAGTTCTTC.

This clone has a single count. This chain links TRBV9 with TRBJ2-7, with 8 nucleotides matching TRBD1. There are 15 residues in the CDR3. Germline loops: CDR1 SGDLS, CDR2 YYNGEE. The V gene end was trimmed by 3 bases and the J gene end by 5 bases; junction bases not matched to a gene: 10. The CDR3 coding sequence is TGTGCCAGCAGCGCGCAGGGGGCGCAAGCGAACGAGCAGTACTTC. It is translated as CASSAQGAQANEQYF. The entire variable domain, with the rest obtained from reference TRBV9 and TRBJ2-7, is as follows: DSGVTQTPKHLITATGQRVTLRCSPRSGDLSVYWYQQSLDQGLQFLIQYYNGEERAKGNILERFSAQQFPDLHSELNLSSLELGDSALYFCASSAQGAQANEQYFGPGTRLTVT.

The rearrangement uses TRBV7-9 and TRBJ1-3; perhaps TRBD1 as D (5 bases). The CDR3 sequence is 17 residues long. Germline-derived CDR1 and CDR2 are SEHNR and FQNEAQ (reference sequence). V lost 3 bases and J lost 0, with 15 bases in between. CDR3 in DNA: TGTGCCAGCAGCTTCCCCGGCAGGGTGGGCTCTGGAAACACCATATATTTT. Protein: CASSFPGRVGSGNTIYF. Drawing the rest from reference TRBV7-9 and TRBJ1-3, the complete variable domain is DTGVSQNPRHKITKRGQNVTFRCDPISEHNRLYWYRQTLGQGPEFLTYFQNEAQLEKSRLLSDRFSAERPKGSFSTLEIQRTEQGDSAMYLCASSFPGRVGSGNTIYFGEGSWLTVV.

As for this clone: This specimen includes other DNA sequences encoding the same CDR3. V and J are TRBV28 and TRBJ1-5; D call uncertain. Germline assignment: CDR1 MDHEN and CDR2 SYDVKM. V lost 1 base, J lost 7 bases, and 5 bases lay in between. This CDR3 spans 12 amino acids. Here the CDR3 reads CASSLSGQPQHF. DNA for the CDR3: TGTGCCAGCAGTTTATCAGGACAGCCCCAGCATTTT.

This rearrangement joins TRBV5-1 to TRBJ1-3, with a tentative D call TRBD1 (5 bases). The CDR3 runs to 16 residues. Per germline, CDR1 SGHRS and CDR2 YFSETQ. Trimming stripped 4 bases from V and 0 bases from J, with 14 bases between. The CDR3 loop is CASSRGSAFSGNTIYF. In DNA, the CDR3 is TGCGCCAGCAGCCGGGGGAGCGCCTTCTCTGGAAACACCATATATTTT.

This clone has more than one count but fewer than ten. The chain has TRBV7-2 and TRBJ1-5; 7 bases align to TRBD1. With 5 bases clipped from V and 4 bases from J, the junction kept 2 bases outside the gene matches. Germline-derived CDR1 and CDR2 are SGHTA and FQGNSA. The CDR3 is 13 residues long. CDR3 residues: CASSRDRNQPQHF. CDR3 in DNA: TGTGCCAGCAGCCGGGACAGAAATCAGCCCCAGCATTTT.

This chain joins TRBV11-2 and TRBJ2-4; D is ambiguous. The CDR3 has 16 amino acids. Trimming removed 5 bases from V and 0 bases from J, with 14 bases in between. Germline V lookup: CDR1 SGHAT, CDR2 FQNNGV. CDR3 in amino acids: CASSPRVSLAKNIQYF. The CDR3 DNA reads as TGTGCCAGCAGCCCCCGGGTTTCCCTAGCCAAAAACATTCAGTACTTC. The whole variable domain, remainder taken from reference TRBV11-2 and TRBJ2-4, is EAGVAQSPRYKIIEKRQSVAFWCNPISGHATLYWYQQILGQGPKLLIQFQNNGVVDDSQLPKDRFSAERLKGVDSTLKIQPAKLEDSAVYLCASSPRVSLAKNIQYFGAGTRLSVL.

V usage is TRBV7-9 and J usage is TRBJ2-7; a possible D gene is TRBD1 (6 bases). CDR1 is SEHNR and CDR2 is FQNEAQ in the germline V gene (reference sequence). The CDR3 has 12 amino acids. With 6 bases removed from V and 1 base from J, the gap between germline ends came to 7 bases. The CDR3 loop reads CASRGASYEQYF. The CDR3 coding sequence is TGTGCCAGCAGGGGGGCTTCCTACGAGCAGTACTTC.

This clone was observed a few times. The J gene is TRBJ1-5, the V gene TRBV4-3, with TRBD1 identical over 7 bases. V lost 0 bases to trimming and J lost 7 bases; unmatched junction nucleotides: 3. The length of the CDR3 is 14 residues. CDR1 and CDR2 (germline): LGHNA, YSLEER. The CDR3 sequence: CASSQEGGGQPQHF. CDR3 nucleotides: TGCGCCAGCAGCCAAGAAGGGGGCGGACAGCCCCAGCATTTT.